The clone carrying this TCR beta chain counts as medium-sized. Its antigen is not known. CDR1 is SGHTA, CDR2 FQGNSA, per germline. The V segment lost 4 bases and the J segment 6 bases; nucleotides outside the gene matches: 6. The CDR3 loop spans 15 amino acids. Sequencing was performed with immunoSEQ multiplex PCR; in TCRdb, only in-frame clones are kept and a portion is missing. The table has some 80,000 clones, approximately 88% seen once. This sample is part of a study of T cell responses to AZD1222 COVID-19 vaccine. Study-level findings and limits: Among those given AZD1222, only 5 to 7 were seropositive at baseline. Sampling captured repertoires only after the peak T cell response. The span of vaccine-associated CD4 TCRs extended across spike, with dominance at 160-218 and 743-854.

V is TRBV7-2 and J is TRBJ2-1, with 10 nucleotides matching TRBD1. This TCR was sampled from an adult who received the MenACWY meningococcal vaccine as a control. This specimen consisted of peripheral blood, obtained 28 days after the second dose of the MenACWY control vaccine. CDR3 nucleotides: TGTGCCAGCAGCTCGGACAGGGGGAAAGGCAATGAGCAGTTCTTC. Its translation is CASSSDRGKGNEQFF.